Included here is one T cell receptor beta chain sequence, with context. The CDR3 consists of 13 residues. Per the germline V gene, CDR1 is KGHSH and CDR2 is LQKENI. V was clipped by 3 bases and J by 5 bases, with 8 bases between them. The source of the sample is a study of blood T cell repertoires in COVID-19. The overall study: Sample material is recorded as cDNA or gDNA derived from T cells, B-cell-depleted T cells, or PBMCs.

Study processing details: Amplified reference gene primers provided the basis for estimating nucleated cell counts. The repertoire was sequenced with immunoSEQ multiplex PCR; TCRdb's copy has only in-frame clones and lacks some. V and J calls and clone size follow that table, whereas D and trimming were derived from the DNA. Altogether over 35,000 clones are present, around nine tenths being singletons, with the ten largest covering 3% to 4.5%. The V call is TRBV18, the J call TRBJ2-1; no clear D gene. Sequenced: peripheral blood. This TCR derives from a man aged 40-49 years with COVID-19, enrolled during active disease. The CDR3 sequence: CASSPARNNEQFF. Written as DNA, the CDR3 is TGTGCCAGCTCACCCGCCAGGAACAATGAGCAGTTCTTC.